A selection of T cell receptor beta chains follows, all from one sample in a study of blood T cell repertoires in COVID-19. TCRdb keeps only in-frame clones here, not all; method: immunoSEQ multiplex PCR. The table includes more than 65,000 clones, roughly 80% detected once. The sequenced sample consisted of peripheral blood. The receptors were sampled from a woman over 75 with acute or convalescent COVID-19. Each CDR3 is given with its conserved first and last residue. Each record gives: V gene, D gene, clone size, J gene, CDR3 DNA, CDR3 protein. The D gene is left open where the match is weak. The size entry is marked missing in some rows and otherwise reads once, few, many or a size class.

>TRBV19|-|-|TRBJ1-3
TGTGCCAGTAGTGCAACCGCAGGGGAGTCTGGAAACACCATATATTTT
CASSATAGESGNTIYF
>TRBV5-1|-|-|TRBJ2-2
TGCGCCAGCAGCCGTGCCGGGGAGCTGTTTTTT
CASSRAGELFF
>TRBV19|-|-|TRBJ1-1
TGTGCCAGTAGTATCGGAGGGAACACTGAAGCTTTCTTT
CASSIGGNTEAFF
>TRBV9|TRBD1|once|TRBJ2-1
TGTGCCAGCAGCACGACAGGGTCGGACAATGAGCAGTTCTTC
CASSTTGSDNEQFF
>TRBV19|-|-|TRBJ1-6
TGTGCCAGTAGTATCGCGACAGGCTCACCCCTCCACTTT
CASSIATGSPLHF
>TRBV12-5|-|-|TRBJ2-7
TGTGCTAGTGGTTTGACACCACAAGAGCAGTACTTC
CASGLTPQEQYF
>TRBV5-6|-|many|TRBJ2-2
TGTGCCAGCAGCTTGCAGTTCTCCGGGGAGCTGTTTTTT
CASSLQFSGELFF
>TRBV5-1|TRBD1|-|TRBJ2-4
TGCGCCAGCAGCCAAGGGACAGGGGTTGCCAAAAACATTCAGTACTTC
CASSQGTGVAKNIQYF
>TRBV7-3|TRBD1|-|TRBJ1-1
TGTGCCAGCAGCTTATCAGGGGGTAGGAACACTGAAGCTTTCTTT
CASSLSGGRNTEAFF
>TRBV5-8|-|-|TRBJ1-5
TGTGCCAGCAGGTGGGAGGGCAATCAGCCCCAGCATTTT
CASRWEGNQPQHF
>TRBV11-2|-|few|TRBJ1-2
TGTGCCAGCAGCCCAGGGTATGGCTACACCTTC
CASSPGYGYTF
>TRBV2|-|-|TRBJ1-5
TGTGCCAGCAGTGAAGCGACGAGGGCGGGGAATCAGCCCCAGCATTTT
CASSEATRAGNQPQHF
>TRBV5-1|TRBD1|once|TRBJ2-5
TGCGCCAGCAGCTTGGGGGACAGGCTCCAAGAGACCCAGTACTTC
CASSLGDRLQETQYF
>TRBV9|-|-|TRBJ2-1
TGTGCCAGCAGCCCTAATGGGGGGGCCTGGAATGAGCAGTTCTTC
CASSPNGGAWNEQFF
>TRBV27|TRBD1|few|TRBJ1-5
TGTGCCAGCAGGCCCCAGGGGGACAATCAGCCCCAGCATTTT
CASRPQGDNQPQHF
>TRBV2|-|-|TRBJ1-2
TGTGCCAGCAGTGGGTCGTTGACTGTGTATGGCTACACCTTC
CASSGSLTVYGYTF
>TRBV5-4|TRBD1|-|TRBJ2-7
TGTGCCAGCAGCCTTAGACCGGGGGGACAGGGGAAAAGCTACGAGCAGTACTTC
CASSLRPGGQGKSYEQYF
>TRBV4-2|TRBD2|-|TRBJ2-7
TGTGCCAGCAGCCAAGATTATGCCAGCGGGGGGGCAGGCTTCCATTACGAGCAGTACTTC
CASSQDYASGGAGFHYEQYF
>TRBV15|TRBD1|-|TRBJ1-2
TGTGCCACCAGCAGAGATCCGGGACAGCTCTATGGCTACACCTTC
CATSRDPGQLYGYTF
>TRBV7-9|-|once|TRBJ1-1
TGTGCCAGCAGCTTAGCGCAGGCGGGGGCGATAGCTTTCTTT
CASSLAQAGAIAFF
>TRBV3-1/TRBV3-2|TRBD1|once|TRBJ1-1
TGTGCCAGCAGCCAAGATCTCGGAGGGGGCCCGAACACTGAAGCTTTCTTT
CASSQDLGGGPNTEAFF
>TRBV7-9|-|-|TRBJ1-6
TGTGCCAGCAGCTCTACCCGTGCAGGGTGGGATAATTCACCCCTCCACTTT
CASSSTRAGWDNSPLHF
>TRBV9|-|few|TRBJ1-1
TGTGCCAGCAGCGTAGTTACAGATATGAACACTGAAGCTTTCTTT
CASSVVTDMNTEAFF
>TRBV29-1|TRBD2|-|TRBJ2-5
TGCAGCGTTGAAACTAGCGGGGAAGAGACCCAGTACTTC
CSVETSGEETQYF
>TRBV6-2/TRBV6-3|TRBD1|-|TRBJ2-1
TGTGCCAGCAGTTACTCGAATGGGACAGGGGTTGAGCAGTTCTTC
CASSYSNGTGVEQFF
>TRBV18|TRBD1|-|TRBJ1-4
TGTGCCAGCTCACCTGGGACAGGGGGAGAAAAACTGTTTTTT
CASSPGTGGEKLFF
>TRBV28|-|-|TRBJ1-2
TGTGCCAGCAGAACGACAGGTTCTAACTATGGCTACACCTTC
CASRTTGSNYGYTF
>TRBV2|-|-|TRBJ1-1
TGTGCCAGCAGTGAAGAGAGCTTTCGGCGGGCTGAAGCTTTCTTT
CASSEESFRRAEAFF
>TRBV5-1|TRBD1|-|TRBJ1-1
TGCGCCAGCAGCTTGGATACCCGGGACAGGGGCACTGAAGCTTTCTTT
CASSLDTRDRGTEAFF
>TRBV2|-|-|TRBJ1-2
TGTGCCAGCAGCGTGGGGGGGGCCTATGGCTACACCTTC
CASSVGGAYGYTF
>TRBV15|TRBD2|-|TRBJ2-3
TGTGCCACCAGCAGCGATAGCGGGGGGTTTACAGATACGCAGTATTTT
CATSSDSGGFTDTQYF
>TRBV6-5|-|-|TRBJ1-6
TGTGCCAGCAGTCCGGGACTGGGGGAATCACCCCTCCACTTT
CASSPGLGESPLHF
>TRBV7-9|TRBD1|-|TRBJ1-2
TGTGCCAGCAGCCCCCGAGGACAGGGGGCGAGAGACTATGGCTACACCTTC
CASSPRGQGARDYGYTF
>TRBV14|TRBD1|-|TRBJ2-7
TGTGCCAGCAGCCAGGGGACAGGTTTGTTCTACGAGCAGTACTTC
CASSQGTGLFYEQYF
>TRBV12-3/TRBV12-4|-|-|TRBJ2-2
TGTGCCAGCAGTTTCGAGTTCGGGGAGCTGTTTTTT
CASSFEFGELFF
>TRBV30|-|-|TRBJ1-1
TGTGCCTGGAGTGTAGAGGGAAACACTGAAGCTTTCTTT
CAWSVEGNTEAFF
>TRBV30|-|-|TRBJ2-7
TGTGCCTGGAGTTTGGGGGGAACCTCTATTTTCATGTACTTC
CAWSLGGTSIFMYF
>TRBV5-8|TRBD1|-|TRBJ1-5
TGTGCCAGCAGCCCTGACAGGGTCCAGCCCCAGCATTTT
CASSPDRVQPQHF
>TRBV5-1|-|-|TRBJ1-2
TGCGCCAGCAGCTTGGTCTCCAGGGTCGACTATGGCTACACCTTC
CASSLVSRVDYGYTF
>TRBV7-6|TRBD1|-|TRBJ2-5
TGTGCCAGCAGCCTAGACAGGGTAAAGACCCAGTACTTC
CASSLDRVKTQYF
>TRBV6-4|-|-|TRBJ1-1
TGTGCCAGCAGAGCAGGACAGAACACTGAAGCTTTCTTT
CASRAGQNTEAFF
>TRBV5-6|-|few|TRBJ2-1
TGTGCCAGCAGCTGGAGGGTGGCATATGGGCACAATGAGCAGTTCTTC
CASSWRVAYGHNEQFF
>TRBV11-3|-|-|TRBJ1-6
TGTGCCAGCAGCTTAGGTACAGGGAATTCACCCCTCCACTTT
CASSLGTGNSPLHF
>TRBV5-1|-|-|TRBJ1-6
TGCGCCAGCAGCGCTACAGGGTTCTCACCCCTCCACTTT
CASSATGFSPLHF
>TRBV6-5|TRBD1|-|TRBJ1-1
TGTGCCAGCAGTAGGGAGCTACAGGGGGCGTCAGCTTTCTTT
CASSRELQGASAFF
>TRBV5-1|-|-|TRBJ2-7
TGCGCCAGCAGGCAGGGCCTTAACTCCTACGAGCAGTACTTC
CASRQGLNSYEQYF
>TRBV6-2/TRBV6-3|TRBD1|once|TRBJ2-3
TGTGCCAGCAGTAAACAAAACAGAAGACAGGGGGGAACGCAGTATTTT
CASSKQNRRQGGTQYF
>TRBV6-5|-|-|TRBJ2-1
TGTGCCAGCAGAGCGGGCAGCTCCTACAATGAGCAGTTCTTC
CASRAGSSYNEQFF
>TRBV11-2|TRBD2|-|TRBJ2-5
TGTGCCAGCAGCTTAGTCGGGGGGGCTGCAGAGACCCAGTACTTC
CASSLVGGAAETQYF
>TRBV27|TRBD1|-|TRBJ1-5
TGTGCCAGCAGTTTAAGACAGGGGAATCAGCCCCAGCATTTT
CASSLRQGNQPQHF
>TRBV5-1|-|once|TRBJ1-3
TGCGCCAGCAGCGATCACAGCAGCTCCGGAAACACCATATATTTT
CASSDHSSSGNTIYF
>TRBV6-5|TRBD1|-|TRBJ1-1
TGTGCCAGCAGGCCTACAGGGGAAAACACTGAAGCTTTCTTT
CASRPTGENTEAFF
>TRBV5-4|TRBD1|-|TRBJ2-3
TGTGCCAGCAGCTTGGAACAGGGGCCTAGCACAGATACGCAGTATTTT
CASSLEQGPSTDTQYF
>TRBV5-1|-|-|TRBJ2-7
TGCGCCAGCAGCTTGGCGACGGGGGTCGGTGTCTCCTACGAGCAGTACTTC
CASSLATGVGVSYEQYF
>TRBV9|TRBD1|-|TRBJ2-1
TGTGCCAGCAGTAAGACCGGGACAGGCCCTAGTGAGCAGTTCTTC
CASSKTGTGPSEQFF
>TRBV3-1/TRBV3-2|-|-|TRBJ1-2
TGTGCCAGCAGCCAAGCGTCCGGCGACATACTCTATGGCTACACCTTC
CASSQASGDILYGYTF
>TRBV11-2|-|few|TRBJ2-7
TGTGCCAGCAGCCCTCGAGCGTCCCCGGGGTCCTACGAGCAGTACTTC
CASSPRASPGSYEQYF